This passage covers 29 T cell receptor beta chains from one sample sequenced in a study of T-cell reconstitution after alpha-beta-depleted transplantation in children. Unique molecular identifiers were incorporated when the TCRbeta library was constructed. Using its own MiXCR run on the PCR reads, TCRdb lists one record per CDR3 protein. The sample includes approximately 490,000 distinct CDR3 sequences, under 15% of them seen just once. The sequencing here drew on PBMCs from the stem cell graft donor, taken from the stem cell graft. The receptors were sampled from a human donor who donated a stem cell graft to a child with combined immunodeficiency.

This clonotype was detected many times. This chain links TRBV12-3 or TRBV12-4 with TRBJ2-1; D tentatively fits TRBD1 or TRBD2 (6 bases each). The CDR3 extends over 14 amino acids. V gave up 3 bases and J gave up 8 bases, with 14 bases separating them. CDR3 in amino acids: CASSFRGRFHEQFF. CDR3 in DNA: TGTGCCAGCAGTTTCCGGGGGCGCTTCCATGAGCAGTTCTTC.

This clonotype has more than one count but fewer than ten. This chain joins TRBV7-2 and TRBJ2-5; D may be TRBD2 (6 bases). CDR1 is SGHTA and CDR2 is FQGNSA in the germline V gene. V lost 5 bases and J 5 bases, leaving 15 bases between the germline ends. The CDR3 extends over 14 amino acids. Here the CDR3 reads CASSPFAGPETQYF. The CDR3, as DNA: TGTGCCAGCAGCCCCTTTGCGGGGCCGGAGACCCAGTACTTC.

V gene TRBV7-8 combines with J gene TRBJ2-5; D is perhaps TRBD1 or TRBD2 (5 bases each). CDR3 size: 12 residues. Trimming took 11 bases from V and 2 from J, leaving 12 bases between them. The V gene's germline CDR1 is SGHVS and CDR2 FQNEAQ. As DNA, the CDR3 is TGTGCCGTAGGGACCTCTCAAGAGACCCAGTACTTC. Its protein is CAVGTSQETQYF.

This clonotype was seen a handful of times. This chain links TRBV12-3 or TRBV12-4 with TRBJ1-3; no reliable D call. The CDR3 spans 13 residues. Between the trimmed V and J ends, which lost 3 bases and 2 bases, there was a span of 5 bases. DNA for the CDR3: TGTGCCAGCAGTTTGAGCCCTGGAAACACCATATATTTT. Translating it yields CASSLSPGNTIYF.

This clonotype was observed a handful of times. CDR3 DNA: TGTGCCACCAAAAGACAGACAAACACTGAAGCTTTCTTT. Protein sequence: CATKRQTNTEAFF. The V call is TRBV6-1, the J call TRBJ1-1, with a tentative D call TRBD1 (5 bases). The length of the CDR3 is 13 residues. The V end lost 10 bases, the J end lost 2 bases, and 14 bases lay between the germline ends. Germline assignment: CDR1 MNHNS and CDR2 SASEGT.

V and J are TRBV12-3 or TRBV12-4 and TRBJ2-5; TRBD1 matches 12 bases. The CDR3 extends over 16 amino acids. The ends lost 3 bases at V and 5 bases at J; junction bases unmatched: 7. CDR3 nucleotide sequence: TGTGCCAGCAGTTTCCTCCAGGGGACAGGGGGCGAGACCCAGTACTTC. Its translation is CASSFLQGTGGETQYF.

The chain uses TRBV29-1 and TRBJ2-7; D could derive from TRBD1 or TRBD2 (5 bases each). The CDR3 consists of 13 residues. The V end was cut by 6 bases, the J end by 0 bases, with 12 bases between. Germline CDR1 SQVTM, CDR2 ANQGSEA. The DNA of the CDR3 is TGCAGCGTCCGGGACCAGAACTCCTACGAGCAGTACTTC. This translates into CSVRDQNSYEQYF.

This clonotype has a handful of counts. The chain combines TRBV20-1 with TRBJ2-7; a weak D match, TRBD2 (6 bases). Trimming cost V 5 bases and J 4 bases, with 18 bases left between them. Germline lookup yields CDR1 DFQATT and CDR2 SNEGSKA (reference sequence). The CDR3 length is 14 residues. The CDR3 protein is CSAEQGTGDYEQYF. The CDR3 DNA reads as TGCAGTGCTGAGCAAGGGACGGGGGATTACGAGCAGTACTTC.

This chain uses TRBV29-1 with TRBJ2-2, with TRBD1 matching 7 bases. Trimming removed 2 bases from V and 6 bases from J; junction bases left unmatched: 6. The V gene's germline CDR1 is SQVTM and CDR2 ANQGSEA. The CDR3 is 14 residues long. The CDR3 loop is CSVELDRRPGELFF. DNA for the CDR3: TGCAGCGTTGAACTGGACAGGCGGCCCGGGGAGCTGTTTTTT.

This chain uses TRBV28 with TRBJ2-1; 15 bases are a match to TRBD2. Germline CDR1 MDHEN, CDR2 SYDVKM. This CDR3 contains 16 residues. V lost 6 bases, J lost 5 bases, and 5 bases stayed unmatched. CDR3 loop: CASSHGLAGGHNEQFF. In nucleotides, the CDR3 is TGTGCCAGCAGCCACGGACTAGCGGGGGGGCACAATGAGCAGTTCTTC.

This clonotype was picked up many times. The DNA of the CDR3 is TGTGCCAGCAGCTTAGCGGTGGGAGGAGGGACAGATACGCAGTATTTT. Translation: CASSLAVGGGTDTQYF. The V and J genes are TRBV11-2 and TRBJ2-3; tentative D call: TRBD2 (6 bases). CDR1 is SGHAT, CDR2 FQNNGV, per germline. V lost 1 base and J lost 3, with 14 bases in between. The CDR3 is 16 residues long.

In this sample, this clonotype turned up many times. The rearrangement uses TRBV28 and TRBJ2-7; 10 positions agree with TRBD1. This CDR3 is 15 amino acids long. In germline, CDR1 is MDHEN, CDR2 SYDVKM. After removal of 7 bases from V and 3 bases from J, the junction contained 9 bases not matched to a gene. CDR3 sequence: CASKIPGQGFYEQYF. As DNA, the CDR3 is TGTGCCAGCAAGATACCGGGACAGGGGTTCTACGAGCAGTACTTC.

There are a few counts of this clonotype. This chain uses TRBV5-6 with TRBJ2-5; D unresolved. CDR3 size: 13 residues. V was cut by 3 bases and J by 5 bases, with 11 bases left in between. Germline CDR1 and CDR2: SGHDT and YYEEEE. CDR3 bases: TGTGCCAGCAGCTACGGGCCGAGCGAGACCCAGTACTTC. Protein sequence: CASSYGPSETQYF. Full variable domain (outside the CDR3, taken from reference TRBV5-6 and TRBJ2-5): DAGVTQSPTHLIKTRGQQVTLRCSPKSGHDTVSWYQQALGQGPQFIFQYYEEEERQRGNFPDRFSGHQFPNYSSELNVNALLLGDSALYLCASSYGPSETQYFGPGTRLLVL.

This clonotype showed up many times. The chain has TRBV24-1 and TRBJ1-4; 10 bases agree with TRBD1. The V and J ends lost 5 bases and 7 bases, in that order; junction bases with no gene match: 0. CDR1 and CDR2 (germline): KGHDR, SFDVKD. The CDR3 sequence is 13 residues long. CDR3 in DNA: TGTGCCACCAGTGGACAGGGGGCTGAAAAACTGTTTTTT. This encodes CATSGQGAEKLFF.

This clonotype appeared many times. CDR3 bases: TGTGCCAGCAGTTTAAGTACTAGCCTAGAGACCCAGTACTTC. It codes for CASSLSTSLETQYF. This chain joins TRBV28 and TRBJ2-5; TRBD2 might be the D (6 bases). Trimming shortened V by 2 bases and J by 4 bases, and 11 bases separated the two germline ends. Germline V gene sequence: CDR1 MDHEN, CDR2 SYDVKM. The CDR3 has 14 residues.

The table lists this clonotype with a few counts. V usage is TRBV20-1 and J usage is TRBJ2-3; possibly TRBD2 for D (6 bases). CDR1 is DFQATT and CDR2 is SNEGSKA in the germline V gene (reference sequence). Between the trimmed V and J ends, which lost 3 bases and 10 bases, there was a span of 17 bases. This CDR3 has 13 residues. The CDR3 is CSASGGERVAQYF. The CDR3 DNA reads TGCAGTGCTAGCGGGGGAGAGAGGGTTGCGCAGTATTTT.

In its sample, this clonotype was seen a few times. This chain links TRBV6-2 or TRBV6-3 with TRBJ2-1; 11 bases agree with TRBD2. The ends lost 8 bases at V and 4 bases at J; junction bases unmatched: 13. CDR1 MNHEY and CDR2 SVGEGT come from the germline V gene. This CDR3 region has 17 residues. The CDR3 DNA reads as TGTGCCAGCCCTCCTCGGGCACTAGCGGGAGATTACAATGAGCAGTTCTTC. Translating gives CASPPRALAGDYNEQFF.

The table lists this clonotype with many counts. The chain recombines TRBV4-2 with TRBJ1-2, with D hard to call. Trimming removed 0 bases at V and 13 bases at J, with 15 bases between. Germline V lookup: CDR1 LGHNA, CDR2 YNFKEQ. The CDR3 has 13 amino acids. The CDR3 protein is CASSQEPASLSTF. The CDR3 DNA reads as TGTGCCAGCAGCCAAGAACCGGCCAGTCTTTCCACCTTC.

In its sample, this clonotype was seen many times. The chain carries TRBV4-3 and TRBJ2-3, with 8 bases matching TRBD2. Germline V CDR1 and CDR2: LGHNA, YSLEER. The CDR3 contains 19 residues. With 1 base clipped from V and 3 bases from J, the junction kept 15 bases outside the gene matches. The CDR3 region is CASSQAAGGRPMSTDTQYF. CDR3 coding DNA: TGCGCCAGCAGCCAAGCTGCCGGCGGGAGGCCTATGAGTACAGATACGCAGTATTTT.

This clonotype was seen only a few times. The chain employs TRBV3-1 and TRBJ2-2; no reliable D call. Trimming stripped 1 base from V and 4 bases from J, with 13 bases between. Germline CDR1 reads LGHDT; CDR2 reads YNNKEL (reference sequence). This CDR3 is built from 16 residues. CDR3 amino acids: CASSQVGGFSTGELFF. CDR3 bases: TGTGCCAGCAGCCAAGTGGGCGGCTTTAGCACCGGGGAGCTGTTTTTT. Variable domain in full (rest from reference TRBV3-1 and TRBJ2-2): DTAVSQTPKYLVTQMGNDKSIKCEQNLGHDTMYWYKQDSKKFLKIMFSYNNKELIINETVPNRFSPKSPDKAHLNLHINSLELGDSAVYFCASSQVGGFSTGELFFGEGSRLTVL.

In this sample, this clonotype turned up a few times. V usage is TRBV20-1 and J usage is TRBJ2-5; the match to TRBD2 covers 8 bases. CDR1 and CDR2 from the germline V gene are DFQATT and SNEGSKA (reference sequence). Losses at the gene ends were 3 bases for V and 7 bases for J; bases not matched to a gene: 4. This CDR3 comprises 12 residues. The CDR3 sequence is CSASDGGATQYF. DNA for the CDR3: TGCAGTGCTAGTGACGGGGGGGCGACCCAGTACTTC.

This clonotype turned up a few times. The CDR3, as DNA: TGTGCCACCAGTGTCAAGAGGGGCTCTGGAAACACCATATATTTT. The encoded protein is CATSVKRGSGNTIYF. This chain links TRBV15 with TRBJ1-3; D is possibly TRBD1 (5 bases). The CDR3 is made up of 15 amino acids. Looked up from germline, CDR1 is LNHNV and CDR2 is YYDKDF (reference sequence). V was shortened by 6 bases and J by 0 bases, with 12 bases between the two germline ends.

This clonotype was seen ten or more times. The chain combines TRBV29-1 with TRBJ2-3, with 12 bases matching TRBD2. V trimming: 7 bases; J trimming: 3 bases; junction bases outside the gene matches: 2. CDR3 length: 13 amino acids. In germline, CDR1 is SQVTM, CDR2 ANQGSEA. CDR3 region: CSATSGRTDTQYF. CDR3 DNA sequence: TGCAGCGCGACTAGCGGGAGAACAGATACGCAGTATTTT.

In this sample, this clonotype turned up a few times. This chain joins TRBV20-1 and TRBJ1-6, with D possibly TRBD1 on 6 matching bases. CDR3 length: 15 amino acids. The V end lost 4 bases, the J end lost 6 bases, and 16 bases lay between the germline ends. Germline loops: CDR1 DFQATT, CDR2 SNEGSKA (reference sequence). The CDR3 loop reads CSAITTGTSNSPLHF. Written as DNA, the CDR3 is TGCAGTGCTATTACTACCGGGACAAGTAATTCACCCCTCCACTTT.

The chain links TRBV27 to TRBJ1-6, with D possibly matching TRBD1 (5 bases). The V end was cut by 5 bases, the J end by 1 base, with 18 bases between. Per the germline V gene, CDR1 is MNHEY and CDR2 is SMNVEV (reference sequence). The CDR3 is made up of 18 amino acids. CDR3 DNA: TGTGCCAGCAGTCGCGATGTCCAGGGAGTATCCTATAATTCACCCCTCCACTTT. The encoded protein is CASSRDVQGVSYNSPLHF.

This clonotype was seen ten or more times. V gene TRBV6-2 or TRBV6-3 combines with J gene TRBJ2-1, with D unresolved. Germline CDR1 reads MNHEY; CDR2 reads SVGEGT. Deletions cut 0 bases from V and 0 bases from J, with 15 bases between. There are 18 residues in the CDR3. CDR3 coding DNA: TGTGCCAGCAGTTACTCAGAACAGAGATTAAGCTCCTACAATGAGCAGTTCTTC. Protein: CASSYSEQRLSSYNEQFF.

In its sample, this clonotype was seen many times. This rearrangement joins TRBV25-1 to TRBJ2-5; D perhaps matches TRBD2 (6 bases). Germline CDR1 reads MGHDK; CDR2 reads SYGVNS. The CDR3 is made up of 15 amino acids. V was shortened by 4 bases and J by 5 bases, with 17 bases between the two germline ends. The CDR3 loop reads CASSARGPGVETQYF. The CDR3 DNA reads TGTGCCAGCAGTGCTCGGGGCCCGGGGGTGGAGACCCAGTACTTC.

This clonotype was detected ten times or more. J is TRBJ2-3 and V is TRBV5-1; 9 bases map to TRBD2. Germline CDR1 reads SGHRS; CDR2 reads YFSETQ. CDR3 size: 17 residues. After removal of 2 bases from V and 7 bases from J, the junction contained 14 bases not matched to a gene. CDR3 loop: CASSLEGRRLAENTQYF. CDR3 in DNA: TGCGCCAGCAGCTTAGAGGGGAGAAGACTAGCGGAAAATACGCAGTATTTT.

This clonotype was found a few times. The chain combines TRBV30 with TRBJ2-7; tentatively, D is TRBD2 (5 bases). Between the trimmed V and J ends, which lost 0 bases and 8 bases, there was a span of 14 bases. The CDR3 runs to 13 residues. Germline V gives CDR1 GTSNPN, CDR2 SVGIG (reference sequence). The CDR3 spells CAWSVVGVDKQYF. The CDR3 bases are TGTGCCTGGAGTGTAGTCGGGGTAGATAAGCAGTACTTC.